The rows below give T cell receptor beta chains drawn from one sample of a study of blood T cell repertoires in COVID-19. TCRdb keeps only in-frame clones here, not all; method: immunoSEQ multiplex PCR. The sample consists of about 180,000 clones, more than 65% of them appearing once. Sequencing was done on a sample of PBMCs or T cells enriched from blood (not recorded which). The receptors stem from a man aged 45-65 years who had recovered from COVID-19. The CDR3 runs from the conserved cysteine through the conserved F or W. The order of the fields is CDR3 length, V gene, clone size, J gene, D gene, CDR3 protein, CDR3 DNA. A D gene is named only where the DNA matches it firmly. Not every row has a clone size; where given, it reads once, few, many or a size class.

length: 14; V: TRBV6-1; size: .; J: TRBJ2-5; D: .; CDR3: CASSDPGQQETQYF; DNA: TGTGCCAGCAGTGACCCGGGACAACAAGAGACCCAGTACTTC
length: 16; V: TRBV11-2; size: .; J: TRBJ2-7; D: .; CDR3: CASSSGRRGHSYEQYF; DNA: TGTGCCAGCAGCTCTGGACGTAGGGGACATTCCTACGAGCAGTACTTC
length: 14; V: TRBV28; size: .; J: TRBJ1-6; D: .; CDR3: CASSLAGSPSPLHF; DNA: TGTGCCAGCAGCCTCGCAGGGTCCCCCTCACCCCTCCACTTT
length: 13; V: TRBV19; size: .; J: TRBJ2-3; D: .; CDR3: CASSMGGTDTQYF; DNA: TGTGCCAGTAGTATGGGCGGCACAGATACGCAGTATTTT
length: 15; V: TRBV6-5; size: .; J: TRBJ2-7; D: .; CDR3: CASSYMAGRNNEQYF; DNA: TGTGCCAGCAGTTATATGGCAGGGCGTAACAACGAGCAGTACTTC
length: 13; V: TRBV5-1; size: .; J: TRBJ1-2; D: .; CDR3: CASSNGQDYGYTF; DNA: TGCGCCAGCAGCAACGGACAAGATTATGGCTACACCTTC
length: 15; V: TRBV3-1/TRBV3-2; size: once; J: TRBJ1-2; D: .; CDR3: CASSQEAGVNYGYTF; DNA: TGTGCCAGCAGCCAAGAGGCAGGGGTTAACTATGGCTACACCTTC
length: 14; V: TRBV7-9; size: .; J: TRBJ2-7; D: .; CDR3: CASSLQGPSYEQYF; DNA: TGTGCCAGCAGCCTACAGGGCCCCTCCTACGAGCAGTACTTC
length: 16; V: TRBV7-9; size: .; J: TRBJ2-1; D: TRBD2; CDR3: CASSRTSGGPINEQFF; DNA: TGTGCCAGCAGCCGGACTAGCGGGGGGCCCATTAATGAGCAGTTCTTC
length: 15; V: TRBV7-3; size: .; J: TRBJ1-1; D: .; CDR3: CASSPTTNRNTEAFF; DNA: TGTGCCAGCAGCCCCACGACAAACCGAAACACTGAAGCTTTCTTT
length: 18; V: TRBV7-9; size: .; J: TRBJ2-5; D: .; CDR3: CASSRLVPGYLGQETQYF; DNA: TGTGCCAGCAGCCGACTAGTGCCTGGGTACCTCGGGCAAGAGACCCAGTACTTC
length: 15; V: TRBV5-4; size: .; J: TRBJ1-6; D: .; CDR3: CASSTFTGRNSPLHF; DNA: TGTGCCAGCAGCACCTTTACAGGGCGTAATTCACCCCTCCACTTT
length: 15; V: TRBV18; size: .; J: TRBJ2-3; D: TRBD1; CDR3: CASSEDRGRTDTQYF; DNA: TGTGCCAGCTCAGAAGACAGGGGGCGGACAGATACGCAGTATTTT
length: 12; V: TRBV29-1; size: .; J: TRBJ1-2; D: .; CDR3: CSVDWGDYGYTF; DNA: TGCAGCGTTGATTGGGGAGACTATGGCTACACCTTC
length: 14; V: TRBV5-1; size: .; J: TRBJ2-3; D: .; CDR3: CASSLDRYPDTQYF; DNA: TGCGCCAGCAGCTTGGACAGGTACCCAGATACGCAGTATTTT
length: 15; V: TRBV13; size: .; J: TRBJ1-3; D: TRBD1; CDR3: CASSLGTGSGNTIYF; DNA: TGTGCCAGCAGCCTCGGGACAGGTTCTGGAAACACCATATATTTT
length: 14; V: TRBV28; size: .; J: TRBJ2-3; D: TRBD1; CDR3: CASYDRAVTDTQYF; DNA: TGTGCCAGCTACGACAGGGCGGTCACAGATACGCAGTATTTT
length: 11; V: TRBV30; size: .; J: TRBJ2-5; D: .; CDR3: CAWSVAKTQYF; DNA: TGTGCCTGGAGTGTAGCTAAGACCCAGTACTTC
length: 15; V: TRBV5-6; size: .; J: TRBJ1-5; D: TRBD1; CDR3: CASSLADRRNQPQHF; DNA: TGTGCCAGCAGCTTGGCGGACAGGCGGAATCAGCCCCAGCATTTT
length: 15; V: TRBV15; size: .; J: TRBJ1-2; D: .; CDR3: CATSRREGSGYGYTF; DNA: TGTGCCACCAGCCGCAGGGAGGGCTCGGGCTATGGCTACACCTTC
length: 15; V: TRBV5-6; size: .; J: TRBJ2-7; D: .; CDR3: CASSFYTVASYEQYF; DNA: TGTGCCAGCAGCTTCTATACCGTCGCCTCCTACGAGCAGTACTTC
length: 14; V: TRBV7-2; size: .; J: TRBJ2-2; D: .; CDR3: CASSLLGRGGELFF; DNA: TGTGCCAGCAGCTTACTCGGTCGTGGCGGGGAGCTGTTTTTT
length: 14; V: TRBV2; size: .; J: TRBJ1-5; D: .; CDR3: CASSEATGNQPQHF; DNA: TGTGCCAGCAGTGAAGCGACAGGCAATCAGCCCCAGCATTTT
length: 14; V: TRBV11-3; size: once; J: TRBJ1-1; D: .; CDR3: CASSLSGDRTEAFF; DNA: TGTGCCAGCAGCTTATCCGGGGATAGGACTGAAGCTTTCTTT
length: 17; V: TRBV7-9; size: .; J: TRBJ1-1; D: .; CDR3: CASSRPGMGPLNTEAFF; DNA: TGTGCCAGCAGCCGCCCAGGAATGGGGCCCCTGAACACTGAAGCTTTCTTT
length: 19; V: TRBV10-3; size: .; J: TRBJ2-2; D: .; CDR3: CAISDIGQTLPSNTGELFF; DNA: TGTGCCATCAGTGATATCGGACAGACCCTACCTTCGAACACCGGGGAGCTGTTTTTT
length: 11; V: TRBV2; size: .; J: TRBJ1-1; D: .; CDR3: CASSSYSEAFF; DNA: TGTGCCAGCAGTTCGTACAGTGAAGCTTTCTTT
length: 16; V: TRBV7-9; size: .; J: TRBJ1-1; D: TRBD1; CDR3: CASSLARTGTNTEAFF; DNA: TGTGCCAGCAGCTTAGCGAGGACAGGGACGAACACTGAAGCTTTCTTT
length: 16; V: TRBV5-1; size: .; J: TRBJ2-3; D: .; CDR3: CASSSRGLGGTDTQYF; DNA: TGCGCCAGCAGCTCCCGAGGCTTGGGGGGAACAGATACGCAGTATTTT
length: 19; V: TRBV5-1; size: once; J: TRBJ1-2; D: TRBD1; CDR3: CASSLFSGQGAIRYYGYTF; DNA: TGCGCCAGCAGCTTGTTCTCCGGACAGGGGGCGATCCGCTACTATGGCTACACCTTC
length: 12; V: TRBV5-6; size: once; J: TRBJ2-7; D: .; CDR3: CASSLRAGEQYF; DNA: TGTGCCAGCAGCTTGAGGGCGGGCGAGCAGTACTTC
length: 13; V: TRBV5-1; size: .; J: TRBJ1-2; D: .; CDR3: CASSDPNRDGYTF; DNA: TGCGCCAGCAGCGATCCAAACAGGGATGGCTACACCTTC
length: 16; V: TRBV3-1/TRBV3-2; size: .; J: TRBJ2-1; D: TRBD2; CDR3: CASSQAGTSGSNEQFF; DNA: TGTGCCAGCAGCCAAGCCGGGACTAGCGGAAGCAATGAGCAGTTCTTC
length: 15; V: TRBV7-9; size: few; J: TRBJ1-1; D: TRBD1; CDR3: CASSSGTGGRYYPFF; DNA: TGTGCCAGCAGCTCGGGGACAGGGGGGAGGTATTATCCTTTCTTT
length: 13; V: TRBV5-1; size: .; J: TRBJ2-5; D: .; CDR3: CASSNTFGGTQYF; DNA: TGCGCCAGCAGCAACACTTTCGGGGGGACCCAGTACTTC
length: 16; V: TRBV10-3; size: .; J: TRBJ2-3; D: TRBD2; CDR3: CAISGFSGFDTDTQYF; DNA: TGTGCCATCAGTGGGTTTAGCGGGTTCGACACAGATACGCAGTATTTT
length: 14; V: TRBV2; size: .; J: TRBJ1-1; D: .; CDR3: CASSNVGVSTEAFF; DNA: TGTGCCAGCAGCAACGTGGGAGTGAGCACTGAAGCTTTCTTT
length: 12; V: TRBV6-5; size: .; J: TRBJ1-1; D: .; CDR3: CASTAGLFEAFF; DNA: TGTGCCAGCACGGCAGGCCTCTTTGAAGCTTTCTTT
length: 18; V: TRBV2; size: .; J: TRBJ1-4; D: TRBD1; CDR3: CASRGSPDRGRINEKLFF; DNA: TGTGCCAGCCGGGGCTCGCCGGACAGGGGGCGCATTAATGAAAAACTGTTTTTT
length: 15; V: TRBV5-8; size: .; J: TRBJ2-7; D: .; CDR3: CASSLGLRSSYEQYF; DNA: TGTGCCAGCAGCTTGGGACTTCGCAGTTCCTACGAGCAGTACTTC
length: 15; V: TRBV13; size: .; J: TRBJ2-3; D: TRBD2; CDR3: CASSHRGGRTDTQYF; DNA: TGTGCCAGCAGCCATCGGGGGGGCCGCACAGATACGCAGTATTTT
length: 15; V: TRBV6-5; size: .; J: TRBJ2-7; D: TRBD1; CDR3: CASSYSRTGGVEQYF; DNA: TGTGCCAGCAGTTACTCGAGGACAGGGGGCGTCGAGCAGTACTTC
length: 16; V: TRBV4-2; size: .; J: TRBJ1-3; D: .; CDR3: CASSQERTDSGNTIYF; DNA: TGTGCCAGCAGCCAAGAGAGAACCGACTCTGGAAACACCATATATTTT
length: 15; V: TRBV2; size: .; J: TRBJ1-2; D: TRBD1; CDR3: CASVGGQGRLYGYTF; DNA: TGTGCCAGCGTGGGGGGACAGGGACGACTCTATGGCTACACCTTC
length: 15; V: TRBV2; size: .; J: TRBJ2-2; D: TRBD1; CDR3: CASSGAGGTTGELFF; DNA: TGTGCCAGCAGTGGGGCAGGGGGAACTACCGGGGAGCTGTTTTTT
length: 14; V: TRBV19; size: few; J: TRBJ1-1; D: .; CDR3: CASSIGGENTEAFF; DNA: TGTGCCAGTAGTATAGGCGGGGAGAACACTGAAGCTTTCTTT
length: 16; V: TRBV6-2/TRBV6-3; size: .; J: TRBJ2-7; D: .; CDR3: CASSYSGRGRLYEQYF; DNA: TGTGCCAGCAGTTACTCAGGGCGGGGTCGTCTCTACGAGCAGTACTTC
length: 15; V: TRBV12-5; size: .; J: TRBJ1-1; D: .; CDR3: CASGFVSSGPTEAFF; DNA: TGTGCTAGTGGTTTCGTCTCATCAGGGCCCACTGAAGCTTTCTTT
length: 14; V: TRBV2; size: .; J: TRBJ1-1; D: .; CDR3: CASTGGPGIPEAFF; DNA: TGTGCCAGCACGGGGGGCCCCGGGATTCCTGAAGCTTTCTTT
length: 14; V: TRBV6-5; size: .; J: TRBJ1-6; D: .; CDR3: CASSYRPRRSPLHF; DNA: TGTGCCAGCAGTTACCGGCCGAGGCGTTCACCCCTCCACTTT
length: 13; V: TRBV2; size: .; J: TRBJ1-1; D: .; CDR3: CASSGQGGGEAFF; DNA: TGTGCCAGCAGTGGCCAAGGGGGGGGTGAAGCTTTCTTT
length: 14; V: TRBV30; size: .; J: TRBJ1-1; D: .; CDR3: CAWSVSRVGAEAFF; DNA: TGTGCCTGGAGTGTAAGCCGGGTAGGGGCTGAAGCTTTCTTT
length: 16; V: TRBV6-5; size: .; J: TRBJ1-5; D: .; CDR3: CASSYSRQGGNQPQHF; DNA: TGTGCCAGCAGTTACTCGAGGCAGGGAGGGAATCAGCCCCAGCATTTT